The sequence of this TCR beta chain was determined in a study of type 1 and type 2 diabetes patients. The ends lost 2 bases at V and 3 bases at J; junction bases unmatched: 2. The germline V gene encodes CDR1 SNHLY and CDR2 FYNNEI. The CDR3 has 15 amino acids. Each diabetic donor fulfilled classification criteria for either type 1 or type 2. This clonotype was recorded a few times. Genomic DNA was the PCR template. Multiplex PCR with 30 forward and 13 reverse primers amplified the TCR beta CDR3. From the multiplex PCR reads, TCRdb called clonotypes with MiXCR, one entry per CDR3 protein. Of about 270,000 distinct CDR3 sequences listed, around 47% were seen once; the top ten hold around 15%.

The chain couples TRBV2 to TRBJ2-1, with TRBD2 matching over 9 bases. The sequence was collected from a young man with type 2 diabetes. Sequences were obtained from peripheral blood mononuclear cells (PBMCs). CDR3 residues: CASSEWRGGYNEQFF. In DNA form, the CDR3 reads TGTGCCAGCAGTGAATGGCGGGGGGGCTACAATGAGCAGTTCTTC.